This T cell receptor beta chain was sequenced during a study of cytomegalovirus exposure and HLA in healthy donors. TCRdb keeps only in-frame clones here, not all; method: immunoSEQ multiplex PCR. Of 120,000 to 150,000 clones in the sample, over 80% were seen once. CDR3 length: 12 residues. Germline V CDR1 and CDR2: MNHNS, SASEGT. V shed 11 bases and J 3 bases; nucleotides not matched to a gene: 4. The sample consisted of PBMCs. The clonotype originates from a man aged 18-30 years in good health and CMV-seropositive. This chain uses TRBV6-1 with TRBJ2-1, with 7 nucleotides matching TRBD2. The CDR3 protein is CASGLVYNEQFF. The CDR3 bases are TGTGCCTCCGGACTAGTCTACAATGAGCAGTTCTTC.